The 14 T cell receptor beta chains in this list originate from one sample, sequenced in a study of T cells in Graves' hyperthyroidism and ophthalmopathy. The TCR beta CDR3 regions underwent amplification using RNA transcripts as the source. First-round RT-PCR targeting the TCR CDR3 was performed with the HTBI primer set. A single record per CDR3 protein comes from TCRdb applying MiXCR to the multiplex PCR reads. This repertoire shows fewer than 450,000 distinct CDR3 sequences, about a sixth found once; its top ten account for more than 30%. Material: blood. The receptors were gathered from a woman aged 25 to 39 with Graves' hyperthyroidism that later progressed to Graves' ophthalmopathy.

A few counts support this clonotype. This chain connects TRBV7-9 to TRBJ1-1; a possible D gene is TRBD1 (6 bases). The CDR3 has 14 amino acids. The germline CDR1 and CDR2 sequences are SEHNR and FQNEAQ (reference sequence). V lost 6 bases, J lost 1 base, and 12 bases lay in between. CDR3 protein: CASRTGTPNTEAFF. The CDR3 region has the DNA TGTGCCAGCAGGACTGGGACACCGAACACTGAAGCTTTCTTT.

V gene TRBV20-1 combines with J gene TRBJ2-3, with 12 positions matching TRBD2. Germline V gene sequence: CDR1 DFQATT, CDR2 SNEGSKA (reference sequence). V shed 3 bases, J shed 3 bases, and the junction held 16 bases outside the gene matches. The CDR3 covers 19 residues. The CDR3 reads CSASSLAGGPGLVTDTQYF. The CDR3 DNA reads TGCAGTGCTAGTAGCCTAGCGGGAGGGCCGGGGTTAGTGACAGATACGCAGTATTTT.

In its sample, this clonotype was seen a few times. This chain joins TRBV20-1 and TRBJ2-7, with 10 bases fitting TRBD2. The V gene end was trimmed by 7 bases and the J gene end by 5 bases; junction bases not matched to a gene: 14. This CDR3 is 15 amino acids long. Per germline, CDR1 DFQATT and CDR2 SNEGSKA (reference sequence). The CDR3 sequence is CSGPPSASGRHEQYF. The CDR3 nucleotides read TGCAGTGGCCCGCCGTCCGCTAGCGGGAGACACGAGCAGTACTTC.

This clonotype was seen more than once but under ten times. V gene TRBV7-9 combines with J gene TRBJ2-7, with TRBD1 matching 7 bases. The V and J ends lost 5 bases and 3 bases, in that order; junction bases with no gene match: 7. The CDR3 loop spans 14 amino acids. From germline, CDR1 is SEHNR and CDR2 FQNEAQ (reference sequence). CDR3 bases: TGTGCCAGCAGCGATGAGACAGGGAGCTACGAGCAGTACTTC. This translates into CASSDETGSYEQYF.

Worth noting for this clonotype: This may arise from a read error, as a much more abundant clone is one base away. The chain is built from TRBV15 and TRBJ2-4; possibly TRBD2 for D (5 bases). Germline V gene sequence: CDR1 LNHNV, CDR2 YYDKDF (reference sequence). The CDR3 consists of 14 residues. The CDR3 protein is CASSRAVVRDIQYF. In DNA, the CDR3 is TGTGCCAGCAGCAGAGCGGTAGTCCGCGACATTCAGTACTTC. Variable domain in full (rest from reference TRBV15 and TRBJ2-4): DAMVIQNPRYQVTQFGKPVTLSCSQTLNHNVMYWYQQKSSQAPKLLFHYYDKDFNNEADTPDNFQSRRPNTSFCFLDIRSPGLGDTAMYLCASSRAVVRDIQYFGAGTRLSVL.

V and J are TRBV19 and TRBJ2-7, with D perhaps being TRBD1 or TRBD2 (6 bases each). Between the trimmed V and J ends, which lost 3 bases and 1 base, there was a span of 10 bases. The CDR3 is made up of 14 amino acids. Germline CDR1 reads LNHDA; CDR2 reads SQIVND (reference sequence). The CDR3 reads CASSIGGWSYEQYF. In nucleotides, the CDR3 is TGTGCCAGTAGTATCGGGGGCTGGTCCTACGAGCAGTACTTC.

The chain joins TRBV15 to TRBJ1-5; 12 bases are a match to TRBD1. Germline V gives CDR1 LNHNV, CDR2 YYDKDF (reference sequence). The CDR3 contains 15 residues. V was clipped by 5 bases and J by 5 bases; unmatched bases: 4. CDR3 nucleotide sequence: TGTGCCACCAGCGGGGACAGGGGGCATGATCAGCCCCAGCATTTT. Protein sequence: CATSGDRGHDQPQHF.

This clonotype was seen at least ten times. The rearrangement uses TRBV6-1 and TRBJ2-7; D is possibly TRBD1 (5 bases). The V end lost 1 base, the J end lost 2 bases, and 15 bases lay between the germline ends. The CDR3 runs 16 residues. Germline V gives CDR1 MNHNS, CDR2 SASEGT. CDR3 residues: CASSEVGANPPYEQYF. The CDR3 region has the DNA TGTGCCAGCAGTGAAGTTGGGGCGAATCCCCCCTACGAGCAGTACTTC.

This clonotype was seen repeatedly, ten times or more. The chain combines TRBV10-3 with TRBJ2-7; TRBD1 agrees at 9 bases. Germline V gene data show CDR1 as ENHRY and CDR2 as SYGVKD. The V gene end was trimmed by 10 bases and the J gene end by 6 bases; junction bases not matched to a gene: 4. The CDR3 has 11 residues. As DNA, the CDR3 is TGTGCCACCGGGACAGGGAGCGAGCAGTACTTC. It is translated as CATGTGSEQYF.

This clonotype was detected ten times or more. This chain links TRBV2 with TRBJ2-3, with 7 bases matching TRBD1. The CDR3 length is 16 residues. The junction had 10 bases not matched to a gene; V was cut back by 6 bases and J by 1 base. Germline CDR1 reads SNHLY; CDR2 reads FYNNEI. As DNA, the CDR3 is TGTGCCAGCAGGGGAACAGGGGATCATGGCACAGATACGCAGTATTTT. Its protein is CASRGTGDHGTDTQYF. Together with reference TRBV2 and TRBJ2-3, the CDR3 gives the full variable domain: EPEVTQTPSHQVTQMGQEVILRCVPISNHLYFYWYRQILGQKVEFLVSFYNNEISEKSEIFDDQFSVERPDGSNFTLKIRSTKLEDSAMYFCASRGTGDHGTDTQYFGPGTRLTVL.

At least ten counts were recorded for this clonotype. The chain has TRBV29-1 and TRBJ2-5; 11 bases map to TRBD2. Germline V CDR1 and CDR2: SQVTM, ANQGSEA. Unmatched junction bases numbered 5, after V lost 3 bases and J lost 2 bases. CDR3 size: 15 residues. As DNA, the CDR3 is TGCAGCGTTGAGGCTAGCGGGAGGCAACAAGAGACCCAGTACTTC. Translating gives CSVEASGRQQETQYF.

Many counts were recorded for this clonotype. V and J are TRBV28 and TRBJ1-5, with TRBD1 as a possible D gene (5 bases). This CDR3 spans 15 amino acids. From germline, CDR1 is MDHEN and CDR2 SYDVKM. The V and J ends lost 3 bases and 4 bases respectively, with 13 bases between them. The CDR3 coding sequence is TGTGCCAGCAGTTTGGTAGGGGATCGTAATCAGCCCCAGCATTTT. As protein: CASSLVGDRNQPQHF.

The table lists this clonotype with many counts. The chain couples TRBV9 to TRBJ2-1; 9 bases are a match to TRBD2. This CDR3 comprises 17 residues. CDR1 is SGDLS, CDR2 YYNGEE, per germline. Germline trimming cut 3 bases from V and 1 base from J; bases unmatched to any gene: 8. CDR3 region: CASSAAGGPTSYNEQFF. CDR3 DNA: TGTGCCAGCAGCGCGGCGGGAGGGCCCACGTCCTACAATGAGCAGTTCTTC.

This clonotype has at least ten counts. The chain employs TRBV11-1 and TRBJ1-1, with D perhaps matching TRBD1 (6 bases). Germline values: CDR1 SGHAT, CDR2 FQDESV (reference sequence). The V end lost 5 bases, the J end lost 1 base, and 14 bases lay between the germline ends. The CDR3 is 15 amino acids. CDR3 DNA sequence: TGTGCCAGCAGCGCCGCTCGGACAGCGAACACTGAAGCTTTCTTT. This sequence encodes CASSAARTANTEAFF.